Listed here are 20 T cell receptor beta chains from one sample, sequenced in a study of cytomegalovirus exposure and HLA in healthy donors. PCR amplification relied on 60 Vbeta primers (plus 13 Jbeta primers). Profiling relied on immunoSEQ multiplex PCR, and the TCRdb table lists in-frame clones only, not all of them. The sample has roughly 190,000 clones, 60% to 85% seen once. The sequencing sample was made of PBMCs. The receptors were sampled from a woman aged 18-30 years in good health and CMV-seronegative.

This chain connects TRBV18 to TRBJ1-5, with 8 bases aligning to TRBD1. The CDR3 covers 14 residues. Trimming took 4 bases from V and 7 from J; bases not matched to a gene: 6. Per the germline V gene, CDR1 is KGHSH and CDR2 is LQKENI. The CDR3 protein is CASSQDRVGQPQHF. CDR3 DNA sequence: TGTGCCAGCTCACAGGACAGGGTGGGCCAGCCCCAGCATTTT.

This clone was detected only once. The chain joins TRBV5-4 to TRBJ2-2, with TRBD1 matching over 8 bases. The germline V gene has CDR1 SGHNT and CDR2 YYREEE (reference sequence). The CDR3 runs to 15 residues. V lost 1 base, J lost 7 bases, and 6 bases stayed unmatched. The CDR3 nucleotides read TGTGCCAGCAGCTTGCCAACAGGGGGTGGCGGGGAGCTGTTTTTT. Protein product: CASSLPTGGGGELFF.

J is TRBJ2-7 and V is TRBV27, with 9 bases matching TRBD1. CDR1 and CDR2 (germline): MNHEY, SMNVEV (reference sequence). V was clipped by 3 bases and J by 1 base; unmatched bases: 4. CDR3 size: 15 residues. CDR3 residues: CASSLWGTGSYEQYF. In nucleotides, the CDR3 is TGTGCCAGCAGTTTGTGGGGGACAGGGTCCTACGAGCAGTACTTC.

The rearrangement uses TRBV5-1 and TRBJ2-5; 7 nucleotides line up with TRBD1. CDR1 SGHRS and CDR2 YFSETQ come from the germline V gene. Losses at the gene ends were 6 bases for V and 3 bases for J; bases not matched to a gene: 5. This CDR3 has 13 amino acids. The CDR3 loop is CASNPGTEETQYF. CDR3 sequence (DNA): TGCGCCAGCAATCCCGGGACAGAAGAGACCCAGTACTTC.

This clone was detected only a few times. The chain is built from TRBV30 and TRBJ1-1; 10 nucleotides agree with TRBD1. Trimming took 4 bases from V and 5 from J; bases not matched to a gene: 7. CDR3 length: 14 residues. CDR1 is GTSNPN, CDR2 SVGIG, per germline (reference sequence). Here the CDR3 reads CAWILTGGVTEAFF. Here the CDR3 DNA reads TGTGCCTGGATACTGACAGGGGGCGTTACTGAAGCTTTCTTT.

This chain connects TRBV5-1 to TRBJ2-7; possible D gene TRBD2, 6 bases. CDR1 and CDR2 (germline): SGHRS, YFSETQ. The CDR3 consists of 15 residues. The ends were cut back, 3 bases at V and 2 bases at J, with 15 bases in the middle. CDR3 DNA sequence: TGCGCCAGCAGCTCACGGGGGACCTCCACCTACGAGCAGTACTTC. Amino acid sequence: CASSSRGTSTYEQYF.

This chain connects TRBV11-2 to TRBJ1-1; D call uncertain. This CDR3 comprises 14 residues. Germline CDR1 reads SGHAT; CDR2 reads FQNNGV. V lost 5 bases, J lost 0 bases, and 10 bases lay in between. The CDR3 loop reads CASSPHRMNTEAFF. The DNA of the CDR3 is TGTGCCAGCAGCCCGCACAGAATGAACACTGAAGCTTTCTTT.

This chain connects TRBV5-1 to TRBJ2-3; 9 bases agree with TRBD1. The CDR3 totals 15 residues. Germline CDR1 and CDR2: SGHRS and YFSETQ. With 4 bases clipped from V and 4 bases from J, the junction kept 7 bases outside the gene matches. The CDR3 loop reads CASSDRDRDADTQYF. The CDR3 DNA reads TGCGCCAGCAGCGACCGGGACAGGGATGCAGATACGCAGTATTTT.

V gene TRBV9 combines with J gene TRBJ2-7; D perhaps matches TRBD1 (5 bases). Germline V CDR1 and CDR2: SGDLS, YYNGEE. V lost 4 bases and J lost 3, with 14 bases in between. The CDR3 is 14 residues long. The CDR3 DNA sequence: TGTGCCAGCAGCCCCCCGGACAATTACTACGAGCAGTACTTC. Translating gives CASSPPDNYYEQYF.

The gene calls are TRBV29-1 and TRBJ1-4, with D perhaps TRBD1 (6 bases). V lost 7 bases and J lost 8, with 20 bases in between. The V gene's germline CDR1 is SQVTM and CDR2 ANQGSEA. This CDR3 contains 14 residues. The CDR3 protein is CSGGGGGGAEKLFF. As DNA, the CDR3 is TGCAGCGGGGGTGGAGGGGGGGGCGCCGAAAAACTGTTTTTT.

The chain combines TRBV5-6 with TRBJ1-2; 7 bases align to TRBD1. CDR1 is SGHDT and CDR2 is YYEEEE in the germline V gene. The CDR3 has 14 amino acids. J gave up 3 bases and V 4 bases, and 6 bases lay outside the gene matches. The CDR3 DNA follows: TGTGCCAGCAGCGCGGACAGGTTTTACTATGGCTACACCTTC. Protein sequence: CASSADRFYYGYTF.

Here the CDR3 reads CASSVADGGGVHEQYF. As DNA, the CDR3 is TGTGCCAGCAGCGTAGCGGATGGGGGAGGGGTCCACGAGCAGTACTTC. V is TRBV9 and J is TRBJ2-7; TRBD2 matches 7 bases. CDR1 is SGDLS and CDR2 is YYNGEE in the germline V gene. The CDR3 spans 16 residues. V gave up 0 bases and J gave up 5 bases; unmatched junction bases: 11.

In nucleotides, the CDR3 is TGTGCCAGCAGTCCGATCTTGGGGGGATTCAAAAAACTGTTTTTT. This translates into CASSPILGGFKKLFF. This chain uses TRBV27 with TRBJ1-4; TRBD1 is a possible D gene (5 bases). Germline assignment: CDR1 MNHEY and CDR2 SMNVEV (reference sequence). The CDR3 is 15 amino acids. V was cut by 5 bases and J by 9 bases, with 19 bases left in between.

This clone was seen only a few times. This chain uses TRBV5-1 with TRBJ2-7; D unresolved. The CDR3 totals 13 residues. Trimming took off 0 bases at V and 3 bases at J, with 7 bases between the two ends. Germline CDR1 reads SGHRS; CDR2 reads YFSETQ. The CDR3 loop reads CASSLDRYYEQYF. In nucleotides, the CDR3 is TGCGCCAGCAGCTTGGACAGATACTACGAGCAGTACTTC.

The chain couples TRBV11-2 to TRBJ1-2; TRBD1 aligns across 8 bases. The V gene end was trimmed by 5 bases and the J gene end by 8 bases; junction bases not matched to a gene: 10. The CDR3 is made up of 14 amino acids. Per the germline V gene, CDR1 is SGHAT and CDR2 is FQNNGV. CDR3 sequence: CASSLTRGPRGYTF. The CDR3 coding sequence is TGTGCCAGCAGCCTTACCAGGGGGCCAAGAGGCTACACCTTC. The whole variable domain, filled in from reference TRBV11-2 and TRBJ1-2, reads EAGVAQSPRYKIIEKRQSVAFWCNPISGHATLYWYQQILGQGPKLLIQFQNNGVVDDSQLPKDRFSAERLKGVDSTLKIQPAKLEDSAVYLCASSLTRGPRGYTFGSGTRLTVV.

The chain's CDR3 is CASSSNRGGTYEQYF. Written as DNA, the CDR3 is TGTGCCAGCAGCTCCAACAGGGGAGGAACCTACGAGCAGTACTTC. The chain couples TRBV7-9 to TRBJ2-7; a weak D match, TRBD1 (7 bases). Per germline, CDR1 SEHNR and CDR2 FQNEAQ (reference sequence). The CDR3 runs 15 residues. The V and J ends lost 4 bases and 2 bases respectively, with 15 bases between them.

This sequence joins TRBV29-1 and TRBJ1-2; D is possibly TRBD1 (5 bases). Germline V gene data show CDR1 as SQVTM and CDR2 as ANQGSEA. The CDR3 sequence is 14 residues long. The germline V and J ends were trimmed by 1 base and 4 bases, with 13 bases remaining between them. The CDR3 bases are TGCAGCGTTGAAGGGCGGCAGGGATTCTATGGCTACACCTTC. It encodes CSVEGRQGFYGYTF.

The rearrangement uses TRBV25-1 and TRBJ2-3; D perhaps matches TRBD1 (6 bases). Between the trimmed V and J ends, which lost 6 bases and 4 bases, there was a span of 17 bases. Germline V gene data show CDR1 as MGHDK and CDR2 as SYGVNS. CDR3 length equals 15 residues. The CDR3, as DNA: TGTGCCAGCAGCGGGACATCTTTCGGCGCAGATACGCAGTATTTT. Its protein product is CASSGTSFGADTQYF.

This clone has more than one count but fewer than ten. CDR3: CASSVQGLAGGGTQYF. The CDR3, as DNA: TGTGCCAGCAGCGTCCAGGGACTAGCGGGAGGAGGTACGCAGTATTTT. This rearrangement joins TRBV9 to TRBJ2-3, with TRBD2 matching over 15 bases. The junction had 6 bases not matched to a gene; V was cut back by 2 bases and J by 8 bases. Germline CDR1 reads SGDLS; CDR2 reads YYNGEE. CDR3 length: 16 amino acids.

V and J are TRBV9 and TRBJ1-2; 7 positions agree with TRBD1. The CDR3 has 13 amino acids. V lost 2 bases and J lost 8; bases outside the gene matches: 6. The germline CDR1 and CDR2 sequences are SGDLS and YYNGEE. The CDR3 reads CASSVGTEKGYTF. The CDR3 region has the DNA TGTGCCAGCAGCGTCGGGACAGAGAAAGGCTACACCTTC.